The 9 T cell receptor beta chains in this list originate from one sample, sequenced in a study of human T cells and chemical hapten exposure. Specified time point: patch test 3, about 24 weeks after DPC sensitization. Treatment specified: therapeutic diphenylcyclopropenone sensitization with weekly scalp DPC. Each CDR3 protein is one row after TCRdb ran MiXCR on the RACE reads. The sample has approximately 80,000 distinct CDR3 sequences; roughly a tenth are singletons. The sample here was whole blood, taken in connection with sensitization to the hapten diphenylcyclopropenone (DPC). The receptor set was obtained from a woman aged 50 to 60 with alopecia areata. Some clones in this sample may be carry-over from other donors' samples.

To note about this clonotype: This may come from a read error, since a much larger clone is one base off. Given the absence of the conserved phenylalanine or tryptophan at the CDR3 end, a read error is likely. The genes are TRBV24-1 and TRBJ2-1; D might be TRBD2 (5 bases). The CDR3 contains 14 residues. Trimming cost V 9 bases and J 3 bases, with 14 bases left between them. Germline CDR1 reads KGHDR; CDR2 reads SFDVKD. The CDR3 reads CATGTGTSYNEQFL. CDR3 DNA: TGTGCCACCGGCACCGGTACTAGCTACAATGAGCAGTTCCTC.

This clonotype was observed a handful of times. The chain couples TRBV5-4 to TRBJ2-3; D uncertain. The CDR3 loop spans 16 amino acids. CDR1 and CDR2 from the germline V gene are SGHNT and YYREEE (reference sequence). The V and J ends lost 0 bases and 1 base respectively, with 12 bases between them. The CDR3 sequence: CASSLGSNTRTDTQYF. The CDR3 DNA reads TGTGCCAGCAGCTTGGGGAGTAATACCCGCACAGATACGCAGTATTTT. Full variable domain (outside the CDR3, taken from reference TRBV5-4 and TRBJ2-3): ETGVTQSPTHLIKTRGQQVTLRCSSQSGHNTVSWYQQALGQGPQFIFQYYREEENGRGNFPPRFSGLQFPNYSSELNVNALELDDSALYLCASSLGSNTRTDTQYFGPGTRLTVL.

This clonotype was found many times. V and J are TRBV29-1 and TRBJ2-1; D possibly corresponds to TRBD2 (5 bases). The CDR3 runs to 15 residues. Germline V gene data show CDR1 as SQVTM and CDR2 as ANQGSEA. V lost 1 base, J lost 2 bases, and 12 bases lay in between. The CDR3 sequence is CSVEGSGTTYNEQFF. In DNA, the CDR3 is TGCAGCGTTGAAGGGAGCGGAACTACCTACAATGAGCAGTTCTTC.

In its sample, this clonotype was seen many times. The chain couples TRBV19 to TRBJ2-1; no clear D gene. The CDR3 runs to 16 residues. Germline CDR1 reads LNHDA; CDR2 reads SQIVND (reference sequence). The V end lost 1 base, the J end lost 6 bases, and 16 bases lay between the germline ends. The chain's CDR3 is CASSIGDRFFGNEQFF. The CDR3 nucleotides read TGTGCCAGTAGTATAGGCGATAGGTTTTTCGGCAATGAGCAGTTCTTC.

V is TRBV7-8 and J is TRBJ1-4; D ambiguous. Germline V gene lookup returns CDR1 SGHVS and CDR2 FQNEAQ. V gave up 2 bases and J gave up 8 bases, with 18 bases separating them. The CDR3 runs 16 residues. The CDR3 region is CASSLKAGYPEEKLFF. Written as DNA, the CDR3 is TGTGCCAGCAGCTTAAAAGCGGGCTATCCTGAAGAAAAACTGTTTTTT.

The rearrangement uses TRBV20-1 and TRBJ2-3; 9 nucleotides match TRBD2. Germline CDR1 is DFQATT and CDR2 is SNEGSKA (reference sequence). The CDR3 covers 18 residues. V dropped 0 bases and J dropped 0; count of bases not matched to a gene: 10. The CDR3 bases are TGCAGTGCTAGAGATCGGCTAGCGGGAAGGCCAAGCACAGATACGCAGTATTTT. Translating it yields CSARDRLAGRPSTDTQYF.

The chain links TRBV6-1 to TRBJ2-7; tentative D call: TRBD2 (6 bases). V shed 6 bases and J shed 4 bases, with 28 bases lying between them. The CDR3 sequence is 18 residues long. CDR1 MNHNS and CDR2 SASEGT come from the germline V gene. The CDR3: CASRNEGKAGPRRYEQYF. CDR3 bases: TGTGCCAGCAGGAATGAGGGTAAAGCGGGTCCTCGCCGGTACGAGCAGTACTTC.

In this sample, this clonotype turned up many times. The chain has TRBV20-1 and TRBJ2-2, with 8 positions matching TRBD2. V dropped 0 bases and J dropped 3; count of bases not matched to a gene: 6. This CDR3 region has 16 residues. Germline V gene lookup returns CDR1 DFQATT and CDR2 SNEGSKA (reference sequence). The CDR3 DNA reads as TGCAGTGCTAGAGAGGCGGGAGGCGAGTACACCGGGGAGCTGTTTTTT. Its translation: CSAREAGGEYTGELFF.

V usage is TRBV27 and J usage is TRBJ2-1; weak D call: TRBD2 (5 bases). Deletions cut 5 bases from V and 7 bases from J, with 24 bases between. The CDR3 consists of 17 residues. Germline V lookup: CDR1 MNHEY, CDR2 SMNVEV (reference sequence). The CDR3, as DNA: TGTGCCAGCAGTCCCCCCCCCAGCGGCAGATGGGGAAATGAGCAGTTCTTC. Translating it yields CASSPPPSGRWGNEQFF.